This T cell receptor (beta chain) derives from a study of blood T cell repertoires in COVID-19. Background on the study: PBMCs, B-cell-depleted T cells, or T cells were the source of the cDNA or gDNA that made up the material.

The V end was cut by 5 bases, the J end by 7 bases, with 8 bases between. This CDR3 is built from 12 residues. The V gene's germline CDR1 is MNHEY and CDR2 SVGAGI. The table came from immunoSEQ multiplex PCR; TCRdb's copy has only in-frame clones and leaves some out. Here the sample spans about 250,000 clones, 75% to 85% being singletons. The participants were between about 18 and 90 years old and came from about two dozen US areas. The gene calls are TRBV6-5 and TRBJ2-2; D call uncertain. The sample consisted of PBMCs or T cells enriched from blood (not recorded which). This TCR derives from a woman between 50 and 59 years old with acute COVID-19. CDR3 in DNA: TGTGCCAGCAGTACGCCCGGCGGGGAGCTGTTTTTT. This encodes CASSTPGGELFF.